The rows below give T cell receptor beta chains drawn from one sample of a study of T-cell memory formation after mild COVID-19. A single record per CDR3 protein comes from TCRdb applying MiXCR to the 5' RACE reads. The data hold hundreds of thousands of distinct CDR3 sequences, with less than 25% observed a single time. The sequencing input was PBMCs or a T cell subset sorted from them (not recorded which). These receptor sequences come from an adult woman who had mild COVID-19 (a few samples of this study predate the infection). Cell type and time point are not known. Both conserved end residues are part of each CDR3. D genes are given only for firm matches. Part of the rows lack a size; the others show once, few, many or a class for expanded clones.

>TRBJ2-1|TRBV7-3|NA|NA
CASSLQIGGKRNEQFF
TGTGCCAGCAGCTTACAGATTGGGGGTAAGCGCAATGAGCAGTTCTTC
>TRBJ2-5|TRBV5-1|NA|NA
CASSLLGLTEETQYF
TGCGCCAGCAGCTTGCTCGGACTTACAGAGGAGACCCAGTACTTC
>TRBJ2-1|TRBV6-5|NA|NA
CASSYPREGEQFF
TGTGCCAGCAGTTACCCCCGGGAAGGGGAGCAGTTCTTC
>TRBJ2-7|TRBV7-2|many|NA
CASSLGDYEQYF
TGTGCCAGCAGCTTAGGGGACTACGAGCAGTACTTC
>TRBJ2-7|TRBV12-3/TRBV12-4|few|NA
CASSFARLYEQYF
TGTGCCAGCAGTTTTGCCCGGCTCTACGAGCAGTACTTC
>TRBJ2-1|TRBV15|many|TRBD1
CATSGQGLAGNEQFF
TGTGCCACCAGCGGACAGGGTTTAGCTGGCAATGAGCAGTTCTTC
>TRBJ2-1|TRBV5-1|few|NA
CASSYRDGAYNEQFF
TGCGCCAGCAGCTACCGGGACGGCGCCTACAATGAGCAGTTCTTC
>TRBJ2-3|TRBV2|NA|NA
CASSQVRAYTDTQYF
TGTGCCAGCAGCCAGGTGAGGGCTTACACAGATACGCAGTATTTT
>TRBJ2-5|TRBV10-3|few|TRBD2
CAIRGTSGRGETQYF
TGTGCCATCAGAGGGACTAGCGGGAGAGGAGAGACCCAGTACTTC
>TRBJ2-2|TRBV19|few|NA
CASSIPLIGELFF
TGTGCCAGTAGTATTCCATTAATCGGGGAGCTGTTTTTT
>TRBJ1-6|TRBV20-1|NA|TRBD1
CSAREKGANYNSPLHF
TGCAGTGCTAGAGAAAAGGGGGCTAACTATAATTCACCCCTCCACTTT
>TRBJ2-7|TRBV6-1|NA|NA
CASSEGRSSYEQYF
TGTGCCAGCAGTGAAGGAAGGTCCTCCTACGAGCAGTACTTC
>TRBJ2-3|TRBV5-6|NA|NA
CASSLRTGSSTDTQYF
TGTGCCAGCAGCCTACGGACTGGATCGAGCACAGATACGCAGTATTTT
>TRBJ2-7|TRBV27|few|NA
CASSLSINPSSEQYF
TGTGCCAGCAGTTTATCGATAAACCCGAGCAGCGAGCAGTACTTC
>TRBJ2-3|TRBV24-1|NA|NA
CATSDLQFSGTDTQYF
TGTGCCACCAGTGATTTGCAATTCAGCGGCACAGATACGCAGTATTTT
>TRBJ2-5|TRBV6-2/TRBV6-3|many|NA
CASSYTPGTVQETQYF
TGTGCCAGCAGTTACACCCCTGGGACTGTTCAAGAGACCCAGTACTTC
>TRBJ2-3|TRBV4-1|NA|NA
CASSQDGSSTDTQYF
TGCGCCAGCAGCCAAGACGGTAGTAGCACAGATACGCAGTATTTT
>TRBJ2-1|TRBV4-3|few|NA
CASSLAREPYNEQFF
TGCGCCAGCAGCCTAGCTCGGGAGCCCTACAATGAGCAGTTCTTC
>TRBJ2-3|TRBV20-1|NA|TRBD2
CSARVAGVDTQYF
TGCAGTGCTAGAGTTGCGGGAGTAGATACGCAGTATTTT
>TRBJ2-1|TRBV20-1|many|TRBD2
CSALPTSGRVGEQFF
TGCAGTGCTTTGCCGACTAGCGGGAGGGTCGGTGAGCAGTTCTTC
>TRBJ2-1|TRBV7-8|NA|NA
CASSYPRRFGPYNEQFF
TGTGCCAGCAGCTACCCCCGCAGGTTTGGTCCTTACAATGAGCAGTTCTTC
>TRBJ2-3|TRBV5-1|few|NA
CASSLVTGAISEGDTQYF
TGCGCCAGCAGCTTGGTCACAGGGGCCATCTCGGAGGGAGATACGCAGTATTTT
>TRBJ2-5|TRBV12-3/TRBV12-4|NA|NA
CASSPSDQGLETQYF
TGTGCCAGCAGTCCCTCAGACCAGGGATTAGAGACCCAGTACTTC
>TRBJ2-1|TRBV18|NA|NA
CASSPRGLYNEQFF
TGTGCCAGCTCACCCAGGGGCTTGTACAATGAGCAGTTCTTC
>TRBJ2-7|TRBV21-1|NA|NA
CASSKVRHTSSYEQYF
TGTGCCAGCAGCAAAGTTCGACATACGAGCTCCTACGAGCAGTACTTC
>TRBJ1-2|TRBV2|NA|TRBD1
CASTRDRESYGYTF
TGTGCCAGCACCCGGGACAGGGAGAGCTATGGCTACACCTTC
>TRBJ2-5|TRBV20-1|NA|TRBD1
CSAIGQGAEETQYF
TGCAGTGCAATTGGACAGGGGGCAGAGGAGACCCAGTACTTC
>TRBJ2-7|TRBV19|once|TRBD1
CASSPQGQGGFYEQYF
TGTGCCAGTAGTCCCCAGGGACAGGGAGGATTCTACGAGCAGTACTTC
>TRBJ1-1|TRBV5-1|NA|TRBD1
CASSGTGTGVDTEAFF
TGCGCCAGCAGCGGTACCGGGACAGGGGTTGACACTGAAGCTTTCTTT
>TRBJ2-1|TRBV12-3/TRBV12-4|NA|NA
CASSTLPNEQFF
TGTGCCAGCAGCACCCTCCCCAATGAGCAGTTCTTC
>TRBJ1-2|TRBV12-3/TRBV12-4|NA|TRBD1
CASSSTPGGVGYGYTF
TGTGCCAGCAGTTCCACCCCAGGGGGGGTAGGCTATGGCTACACCTTC
>TRBJ2-7|TRBV9|many|NA
CASSVEPKGSEQYF
TGTGCCAGCAGCGTAGAACCCAAGGGGTCCGAGCAGTACTTC
>TRBJ1-4|TRBV4-2|NA|NA
CASSNSPELTNEKLFF
TGTGCCAGCAGCAACTCTCCGGAGTTAACTAATGAAAAACTGTTTTTT
>TRBJ2-2|TRBV15|NA|TRBD2
CATSRGPVGTSSGGELFF
TGTGCCACCAGCAGAGGCCCCGTCGGGACTAGTTCGGGCGGGGAGCTGTTTTTT
>TRBJ2-7|TRBV7-6|many|NA
CASSSLKGYEQYF
TGTGCCAGCAGCTCCTTAAAGGGGTACGAGCAGTACTTC
>TRBJ2-7|TRBV12-3/TRBV12-4|NA|NA
CASSPSRAEQYF
TGTGCCAGCAGTCCGTCTAGGGCCGAGCAGTACTTC
>TRBJ2-7|TRBV6-5|NA|TRBD1
CASIPPGQGMGEQYF
TGTGCCAGCATCCCCCCAGGACAGGGTATGGGTGAGCAGTACTTC
>TRBJ1-1|TRBV7-2|NA|TRBD1
CASSLTQGTTEAFF
TGTGCCAGCAGCTTAACACAGGGGACCACTGAAGCTTTCTTT
>TRBJ1-1|TRBV30|NA|NA
CAWSVDSNTEAFF
TGTGCCTGGAGTGTCGATTCGAACACTGAAGCTTTCTTT
>TRBJ2-1|TRBV13|NA|TRBD2
CASSMGGLAGAYNEQFF
TGTGCCAGCAGCATGGGCGGACTAGCGGGCGCCTACAATGAGCAGTTCTTC
>TRBJ1-1|TRBV21-1|few|NA
CASSKYRGMNTEAFF
TGTGCCAGCAGCAAATACAGGGGAATGAACACTGAAGCTTTCTTT
>TRBJ2-1|TRBV5-6|few|NA
CASSLLVGEQFF
TGTGCCAGCAGCTTACTAGTTGGTGAGCAGTTCTTC
>TRBJ2-5|TRBV9|NA|NA
CASSVAPAVYQETQYF
TGTGCCAGCAGCGTAGCCCCAGCGGTGTACCAAGAGACCCAGTACTTC
>TRBJ2-5|TRBV5-8|few|TRBD1
CASSFYQGAFETQYF
TGTGCCAGCAGCTTTTACCAGGGGGCTTTCGAGACCCAGTACTTC